The entry that follows covers one TCR beta chain sequence. This sample was included in a study of blood T cells in healthy people across ages. The second PCR ran about 6 to 12 cycles with a sample-barcoded 5' primer and J-beta primers. One entry per CDR3 protein results from TCRdb running MiXCR on the 5' RACE reads. This table holds around 1,600,000 distinct CDR3 sequences, approximately 43% found once. The authors drew approximately 10 milliliters of peripheral blood from each donor. The TCR was taken from a woman in her late teens or twenties in good health. Sequencing was carried out using blood.

CDR3 sequence (DNA): TGTGCCAGCAGCACTGGACAGGGGGCCTTCGAGCAGTACTTC. It yields the protein CASSTGQGAFEQYF. The gene calls are TRBV3-1 and TRBJ2-7; 11 bases align to TRBD1. Germline V gene lookup returns CDR1 LGHDT and CDR2 YNNKEL (reference sequence). This CDR3 contains 14 residues. The junction had 6 bases not matched to a gene; V was cut back by 5 bases and J by 6 bases.